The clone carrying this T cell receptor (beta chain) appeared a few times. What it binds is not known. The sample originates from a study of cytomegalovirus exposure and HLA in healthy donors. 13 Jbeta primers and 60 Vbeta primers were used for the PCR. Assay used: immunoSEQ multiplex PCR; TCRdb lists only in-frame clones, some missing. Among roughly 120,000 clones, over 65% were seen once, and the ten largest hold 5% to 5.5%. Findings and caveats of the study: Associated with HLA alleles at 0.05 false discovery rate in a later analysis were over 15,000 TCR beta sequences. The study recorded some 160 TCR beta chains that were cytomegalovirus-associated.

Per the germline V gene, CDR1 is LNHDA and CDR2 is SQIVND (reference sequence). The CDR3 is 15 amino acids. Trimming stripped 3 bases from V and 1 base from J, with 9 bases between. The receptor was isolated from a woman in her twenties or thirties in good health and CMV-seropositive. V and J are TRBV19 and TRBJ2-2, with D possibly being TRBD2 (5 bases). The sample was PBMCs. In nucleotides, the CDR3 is TGTGCCAGTAGTATCTATGGGAGGAACACCGGGGAGCTGTTTTTT. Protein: CASSIYGRNTGELFF.